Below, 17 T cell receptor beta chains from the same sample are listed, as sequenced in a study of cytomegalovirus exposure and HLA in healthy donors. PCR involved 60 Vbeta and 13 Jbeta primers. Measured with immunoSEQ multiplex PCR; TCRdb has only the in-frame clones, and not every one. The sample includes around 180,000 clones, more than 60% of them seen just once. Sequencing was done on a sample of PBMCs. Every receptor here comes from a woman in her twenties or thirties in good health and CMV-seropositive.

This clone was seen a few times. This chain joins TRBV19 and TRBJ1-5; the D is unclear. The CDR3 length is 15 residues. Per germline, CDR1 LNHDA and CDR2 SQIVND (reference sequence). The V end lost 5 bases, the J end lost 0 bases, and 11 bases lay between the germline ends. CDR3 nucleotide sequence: TGTGCCAGTAGTGCCTATCATAGTAGCAATCAGCCCCAGCATTTT. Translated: CASSAYHSSNQPQHF.

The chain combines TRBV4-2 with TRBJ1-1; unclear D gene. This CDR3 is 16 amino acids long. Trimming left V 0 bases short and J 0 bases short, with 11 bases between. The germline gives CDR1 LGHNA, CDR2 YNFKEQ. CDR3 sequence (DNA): TGTGCCAGCAGCCAAGAGGGCGAGGGTTTGAACACTGAAGCTTTCTTT. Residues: CASSQEGEGLNTEAFF.

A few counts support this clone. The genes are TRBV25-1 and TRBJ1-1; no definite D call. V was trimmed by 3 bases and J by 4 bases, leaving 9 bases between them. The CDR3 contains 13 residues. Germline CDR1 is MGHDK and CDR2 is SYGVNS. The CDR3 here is CASSDIRGTEAFF. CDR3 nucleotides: TGTGCCAGCAGTGATATAAGAGGCACTGAAGCTTTCTTT.

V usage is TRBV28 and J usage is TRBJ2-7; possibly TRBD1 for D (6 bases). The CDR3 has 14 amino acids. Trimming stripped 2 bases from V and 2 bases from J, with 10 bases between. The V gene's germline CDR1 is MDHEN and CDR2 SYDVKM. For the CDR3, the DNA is TGTGCCAGCAGTTTAGGACAGCCACCCTACGAGCAGTACTTC. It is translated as CASSLGQPPYEQYF.

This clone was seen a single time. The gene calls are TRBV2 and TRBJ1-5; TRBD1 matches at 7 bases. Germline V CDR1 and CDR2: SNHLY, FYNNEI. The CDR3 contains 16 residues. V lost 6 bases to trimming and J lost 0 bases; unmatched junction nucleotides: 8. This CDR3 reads CASRVRDSHSNQPQHF. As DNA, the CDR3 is TGTGCCAGCAGGGTCCGGGACAGCCATAGCAATCAGCCCCAGCATTTT. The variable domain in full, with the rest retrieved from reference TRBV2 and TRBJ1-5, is EPEVTQTPSHQVTQMGQEVILRCVPISNHLYFYWYRQILGQKVEFLVSFYNNEISEKSEIFDDQFSVERPDGSNFTLKIRSTKLEDSAMYFCASRVRDSHSNQPQHFGDGTRLSIL.

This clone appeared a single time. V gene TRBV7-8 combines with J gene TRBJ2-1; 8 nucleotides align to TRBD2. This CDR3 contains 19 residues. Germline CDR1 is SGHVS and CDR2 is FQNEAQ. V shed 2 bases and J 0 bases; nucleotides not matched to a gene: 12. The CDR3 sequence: CASSLRATTSGSSYNEQFF. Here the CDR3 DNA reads TGTGCCAGCAGCTTAAGGGCAACGACAAGCGGGAGCTCCTACAATGAGCAGTTCTTC.

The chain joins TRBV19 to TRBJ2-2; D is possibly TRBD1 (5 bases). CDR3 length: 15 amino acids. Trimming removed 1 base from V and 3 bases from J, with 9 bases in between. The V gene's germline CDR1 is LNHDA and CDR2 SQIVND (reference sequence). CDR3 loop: CASSIVAGYTGELFF. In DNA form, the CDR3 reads TGTGCCAGTAGTATAGTCGCAGGGTACACCGGGGAGCTGTTTTTT.

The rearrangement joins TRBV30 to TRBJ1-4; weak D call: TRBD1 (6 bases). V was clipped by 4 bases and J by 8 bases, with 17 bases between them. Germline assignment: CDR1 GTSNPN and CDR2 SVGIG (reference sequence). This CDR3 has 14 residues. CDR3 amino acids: CAWTGDGSGEKLFF. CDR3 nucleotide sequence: TGTGCCTGGACAGGGGATGGGTCTGGGGAAAAACTGTTTTTT. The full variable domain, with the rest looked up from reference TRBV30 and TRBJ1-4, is SQTIHQWPATLVQPVGSPLSLECTVEGTSNPNLYWYRQAAGRGLQLLFYSVGIGQISSEVPQNLSASRPQDRQFILSSKKLLLSDSGFYLCAWTGDGSGEKLFFGSGTQLSVL.

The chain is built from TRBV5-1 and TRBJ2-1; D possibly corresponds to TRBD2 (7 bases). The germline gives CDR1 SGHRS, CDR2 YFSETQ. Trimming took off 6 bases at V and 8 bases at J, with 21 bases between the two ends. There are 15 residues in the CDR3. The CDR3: CASTPGDAAGYEQFF. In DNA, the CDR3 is TGCGCCAGCACCCCAGGGGATGCAGCGGGATATGAGCAGTTCTTC.

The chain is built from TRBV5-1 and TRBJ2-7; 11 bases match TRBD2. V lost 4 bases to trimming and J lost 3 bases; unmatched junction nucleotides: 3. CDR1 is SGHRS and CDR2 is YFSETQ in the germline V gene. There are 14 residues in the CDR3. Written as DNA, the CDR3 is TGCGCCAGCAGCGTTGGGACTAGCGGCTACGAGCAGTACTTC. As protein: CASSVGTSGYEQYF.

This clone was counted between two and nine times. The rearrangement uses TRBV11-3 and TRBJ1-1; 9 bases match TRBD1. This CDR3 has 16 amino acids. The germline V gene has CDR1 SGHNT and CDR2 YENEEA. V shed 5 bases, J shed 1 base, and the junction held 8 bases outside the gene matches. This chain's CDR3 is CASSPNRGLQNTEAFF. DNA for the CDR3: TGTGCCAGCAGCCCCAACAGGGGGCTGCAGAACACTGAAGCTTTCTTT. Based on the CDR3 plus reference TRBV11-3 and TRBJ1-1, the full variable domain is EAGVVQSPRYKIIEKKQPVAFWCNPISGHNTLYWYLQNLGQGPELLIRYENEEAVDDSQLPKDRFSAERLKGVDSTLKIQPAELGDSAVYLCASSPNRGLQNTEAFFGQGTRLTVV.

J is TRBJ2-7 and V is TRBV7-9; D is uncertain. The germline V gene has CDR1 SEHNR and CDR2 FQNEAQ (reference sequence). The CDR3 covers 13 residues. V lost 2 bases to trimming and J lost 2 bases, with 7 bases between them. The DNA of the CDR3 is TGTGCCAGCAGCTTAAACGGAGCCTACGAGCAGTACTTC. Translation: CASSLNGAYEQYF.

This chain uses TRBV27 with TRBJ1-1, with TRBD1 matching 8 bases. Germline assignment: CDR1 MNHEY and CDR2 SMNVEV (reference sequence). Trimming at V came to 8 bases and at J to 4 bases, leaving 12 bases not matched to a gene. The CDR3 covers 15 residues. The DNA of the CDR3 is TGTGCCAGCGACAGGGGAAAGTTTATGGGCACTGAAGCTTTCTTT. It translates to CASDRGKFMGTEAFF.

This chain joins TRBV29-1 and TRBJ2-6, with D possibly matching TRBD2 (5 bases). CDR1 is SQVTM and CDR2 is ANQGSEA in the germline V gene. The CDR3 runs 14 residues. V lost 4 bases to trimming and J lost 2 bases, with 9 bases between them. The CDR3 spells CSVVTGTGANVLTF. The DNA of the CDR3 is TGCAGCGTTGTTACGGGGACTGGGGCCAACGTCCTGACTTTC.

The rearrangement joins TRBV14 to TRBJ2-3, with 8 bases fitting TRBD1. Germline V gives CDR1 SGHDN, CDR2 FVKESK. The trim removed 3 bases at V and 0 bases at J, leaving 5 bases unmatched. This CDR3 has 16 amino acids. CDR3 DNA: TGTGCCAGCAGCCAGCTGACAGGGGCTAGCACAGATACGCAGTATTTT. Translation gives CASSQLTGASTDTQYF.

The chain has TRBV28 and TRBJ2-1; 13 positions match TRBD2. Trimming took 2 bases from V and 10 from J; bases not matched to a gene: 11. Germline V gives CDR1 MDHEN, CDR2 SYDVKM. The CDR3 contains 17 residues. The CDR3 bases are TGTGCCAGCAGTTTAGCCCCGGGACTAGCGGGGACCCGGGAGCAGTTCTTC. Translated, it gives CASSLAPGLAGTREQFF.

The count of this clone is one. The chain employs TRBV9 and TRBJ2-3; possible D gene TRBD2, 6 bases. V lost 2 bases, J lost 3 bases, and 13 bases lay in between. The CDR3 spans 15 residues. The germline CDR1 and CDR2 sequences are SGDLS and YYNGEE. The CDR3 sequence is CASSVGSWGTDTQYF. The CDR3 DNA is TGTGCCAGCAGCGTCGGGAGTTGGGGAACAGATACGCAGTATTTT.